The text below deals with one T cell receptor beta chain. Its antigen is still unknown. Per-nucleotide qualities are absent, and no much larger clonotype sits a single base away. What this sample's time point label stands for: baseline before first vaccination. Vaccinee samples were obtained from the UK trials COV001 and COV002, which included a single-blind randomized controlled phase 2/3 trial of AZD1222 (ChAdOx1 nCoV-19) in healthy adults. For TCRbeta chain sequencing, PBMC samples from trial participants were taken at day 0 and at day 28 after the second dose. Sequences LGHNT (CDR1) and FRNRAP (CDR2) are obtained from the germline V gene. The CDR3 holds 18 amino acids from the cysteine to the phenylalanine. The only DNA kept is the CDR3, 54 bases in frame from the first base. V gives up 2 bases and J gives up 3 bases, and the segment between their germline ends measures 21 bases. The CDR3 regions of human TCRbeta chains were analyzed by immunosequencing. In the paper's pipeline: TCRs in the repertoires were matched against a reference library of SARS-CoV-2-specific TCRs that had been generated with the MIRA antigen-specificity platform. Breadth was defined as the fraction of unique TCRs that were SARS-CoV-2-associated. Depth was defined as the fraction of total T cells that were SARS-CoV-2-associated. Using the MIRA data, each spike-specific TCR was assigned both to the spike region to which the TCR was reactive and to a CD4 or CD8 class. Log10-transformed breadth and depth values were compared by one-way ANOVA with Sidak's multiple comparisons tests. What TCRdb holds here is the immuneACCESS table cut down to in-frame rearrangements. Part of the clones is not present; checked against another copy, under half of the missing clones reflect an unresolved V gene, and the others are unexplained. Clone size and V and J calls were adopted from that table, with D and trimming inferred from the DNA. The sample profile shows approximately 110,000 clones; roughly 90% of them were found once. Roughly 1.1% of the sample lies in the top ten.

The sample belongs to a study of T cell responses to AZD1222 COVID-19 vaccine (dated by TCRdb to the early 2020s). Turning to the overall study: AZD1222 recipients whose second dose came at about 4 weeks and those whose second dose came at about 12 weeks were combined into one group, since spike-specific TCR depth and breadth did not differ between the two schedules. A total of 240 or so trial participants underwent TCR sequencing, of whom roughly 210 had received two doses of AZD1222 and some 25 had received two doses of the MenACWY control vaccine. Trial participants were enrolled into age subgroups of 18-55, 56-69 and 70-plus years, which contained approximately 150, 28 and 58 TCR-sequenced participants, respectively.

Summary of the overall study and its limitations: Because no samples from the day 14 peak response were available, repertoires could be characterized only after the peak T cell response. After two AZD1222 doses, spike-specific TCR breadth and depth were significantly higher than at day 0 and than in MenACWY recipients. Conclusions about previously exposed vaccinees are limited because only five to seven AZD1222 recipients were SARS-CoV-2 seropositive at baseline. Reportedly, almost half of the unique spike-specific TCRs recognized epitopes lying outside the regions that are mutated in the B.1.351 and B.1.1.7 variants. The whole spike protein was spanned by vaccine-associated CD4 TCRs, and dominant responses were seen in regions 160-218 and 743-854. Participants were mostly white British, with more females than males. The authors suggested clonal diversity may have been underestimated. In the small 56-69-year group, the increase in depth fell short of significance, most likely because of low power.

The sequenced sample was peripheral blood, obtained on day 0 of AZD1222 vaccination. Recombination connected TRBV12-5 to TRBJ2-3, with an unclear D gene assignment. The receptor was isolated from an adult in good health. This receptor has the CDR3 CASGLIPILTPKTDTQYF. The DNA sequence follows: TGTGCTAGTGGTTTGATACCTATCTTGACACCTAAGACAGATACGCAGTATTTT.